This T cell receptor beta chain appears in the sequencing data of a study of blood T cell repertoires in COVID-19. The trim removed 3 bases at V and 3 bases at J, leaving 4 bases unmatched. Germline V CDR1 and CDR2: ENHRY, SYGVKD. This CDR3 is 14 amino acids long. Sequencing used immunoSEQ multiplex PCR; TCRdb keeps in-frame clones, though not all of them. The sample has 130,000 to 150,000 clones, 88% seen once. The sequenced material came from PBMCs or T cells enriched from blood (not recorded which). The gene calls are TRBV10-3 and TRBJ1-2; 7 bases align to TRBD1. This clonotype was sampled from a woman aged 30 to 39 with acute COVID-19. In nucleotides, the CDR3 is TGTGCCATCAGTGATTACGGGACAGACTATGGCTACACCTTC. Encoded protein: CAISDYGTDYGYTF.